The source of this T cell receptor beta chain is a study of cytomegalovirus exposure and HLA in healthy donors. Generated by immunoSEQ multiplex PCR, the TCRdb table keeps only in-frame clones and is missing some. This sample yields roughly 79,000 clones, of which more than 85% are seen a single time; approximately 0.67% belongs to the top ten. Germline V gene sequence: CDR1 SGHNT, CDR2 YENEEA. The CDR3 runs 15 residues. With 3 bases removed from V and 4 bases from J, the gap between germline ends came to 14 bases. Sequenced material: PBMCs. The TCR was taken from a man aged 18 to 29 in good health and CMV-seronegative. The chain couples TRBV11-3 to TRBJ2-3, with D maybe TRBD2 (6 bases). The CDR3 coding sequence is TGTGCCAGCAGCTTCTTAGCGGTGAGGGCAGATACGCAGTATTTT. It specifies CASSFLAVRADTQYF.